This T cell receptor (beta chain) was observed in a study of shared clonotypes between healthy human individuals. TCRdb's table, derived via immunoSEQ multiplex PCR, lists solely in-frame clones and lacks some. The data show about 2.4 million clones, under 95% seen once. The CDR3 is 15 residues long. Germline V gene lookup returns CDR1 SGHNT and CDR2 YYREEE (reference sequence). Trimming removed 4 bases from V and 7 bases from J; junction bases left unmatched: 7. J is TRBJ2-2 and V is TRBV5-4; 10 bases line up with TRBD2. The sample taken for sequencing was naive CD4+ T cells from PBMCs. Subset described: CD45RA+ positively selected. This sequence originates from a man aged 18 to 29 in good health. Some clones in this sample may be carry-over from other donors' samples. The CDR3 loop is CASSLAGAFGGELFF. DNA of the CDR3: TGTGCCAGCAGCCTAGCGGGAGCTTTTGGCGGGGAGCTGTTTTTT.